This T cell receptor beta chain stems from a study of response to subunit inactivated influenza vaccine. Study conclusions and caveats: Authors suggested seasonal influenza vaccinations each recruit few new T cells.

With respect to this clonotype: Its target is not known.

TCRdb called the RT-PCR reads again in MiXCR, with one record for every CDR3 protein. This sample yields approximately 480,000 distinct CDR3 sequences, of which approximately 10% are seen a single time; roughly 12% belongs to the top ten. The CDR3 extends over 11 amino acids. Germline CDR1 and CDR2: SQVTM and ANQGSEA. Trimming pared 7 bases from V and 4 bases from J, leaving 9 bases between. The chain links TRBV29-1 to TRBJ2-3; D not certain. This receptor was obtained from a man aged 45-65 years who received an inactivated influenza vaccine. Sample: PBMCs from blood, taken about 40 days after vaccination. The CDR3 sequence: CSARKADTQYF. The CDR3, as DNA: TGCAGCGCCCGTAAGGCAGATACGCAGTATTTT.